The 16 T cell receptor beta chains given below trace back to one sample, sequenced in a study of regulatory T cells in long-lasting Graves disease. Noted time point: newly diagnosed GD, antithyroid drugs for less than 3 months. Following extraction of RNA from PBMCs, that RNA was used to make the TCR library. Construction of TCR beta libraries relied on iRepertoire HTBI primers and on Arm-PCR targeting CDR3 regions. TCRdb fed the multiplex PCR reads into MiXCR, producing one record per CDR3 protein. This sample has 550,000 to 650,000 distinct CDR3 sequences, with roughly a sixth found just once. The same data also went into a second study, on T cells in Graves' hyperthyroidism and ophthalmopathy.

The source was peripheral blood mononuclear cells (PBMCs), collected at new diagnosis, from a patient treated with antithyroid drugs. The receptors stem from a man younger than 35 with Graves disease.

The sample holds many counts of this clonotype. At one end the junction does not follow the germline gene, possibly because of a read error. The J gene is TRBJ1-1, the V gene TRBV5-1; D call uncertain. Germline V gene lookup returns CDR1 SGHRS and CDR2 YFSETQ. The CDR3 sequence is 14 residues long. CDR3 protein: CASSLTKTNTEAFF. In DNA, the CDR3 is TGTGCCAGCAGCTTGACAAAAACGAACACTGAAGCTTTCTTT.

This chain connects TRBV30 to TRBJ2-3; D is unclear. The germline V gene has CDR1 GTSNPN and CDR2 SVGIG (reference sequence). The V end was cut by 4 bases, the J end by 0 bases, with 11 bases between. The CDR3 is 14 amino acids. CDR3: CAWTPSHSTDTQYF. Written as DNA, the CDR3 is TGTGCCTGGACGCCTTCGCATAGCACAGATACGCAGTATTTT.

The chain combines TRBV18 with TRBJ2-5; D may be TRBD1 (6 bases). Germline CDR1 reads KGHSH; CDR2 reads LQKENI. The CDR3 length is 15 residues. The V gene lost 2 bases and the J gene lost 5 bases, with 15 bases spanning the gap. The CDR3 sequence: CASSPTHQGLETQYF. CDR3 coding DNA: TGTGCCAGCTCACCAACCCACCAGGGGCTGGAGACCCAGTACTTC.

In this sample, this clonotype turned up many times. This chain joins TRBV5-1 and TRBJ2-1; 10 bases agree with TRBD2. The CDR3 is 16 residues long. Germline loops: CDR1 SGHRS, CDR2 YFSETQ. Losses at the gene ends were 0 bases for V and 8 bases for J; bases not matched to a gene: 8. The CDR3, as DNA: TGCGCCAGCAGCTTGGAAGGACTAGCGGAAGTCGATGAGCAGTTCTTC. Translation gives CASSLEGLAEVDEQFF.

Here the CDR3 reads CASSYPLLLDSPPKSSYNEQFF. The CDR3 DNA reads TGTGCCAGCAGTTACCCTCTCTTACTGGATTCTCCTCCGAAGAGCTCCTACAATGAGCAGTTCTTC. V and J are TRBV6-2 or TRBV6-3 and TRBJ2-1; no reliable D call. Trimming stripped 2 bases from V and 0 bases from J, with 29 bases between. The CDR3 covers 22 residues. Germline V gene data show CDR1 as MNHEY and CDR2 as SVGEGT.

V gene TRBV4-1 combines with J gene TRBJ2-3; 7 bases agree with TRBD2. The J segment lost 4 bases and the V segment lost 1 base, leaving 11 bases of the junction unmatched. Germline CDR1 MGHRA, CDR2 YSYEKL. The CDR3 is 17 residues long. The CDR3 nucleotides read TGCGCCAGCAGCCAAGTAGTACGGGGAGGGAGCCCAGATACGCAGTATTTT. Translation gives CASSQVVRGGSPDTQYF.

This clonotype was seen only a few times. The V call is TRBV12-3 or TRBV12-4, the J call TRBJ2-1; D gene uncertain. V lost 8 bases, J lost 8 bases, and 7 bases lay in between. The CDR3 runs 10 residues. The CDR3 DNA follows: TGTGCCAGCGGCTGGGATGAGCAGTTCTTC. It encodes CASGWDEQFF.

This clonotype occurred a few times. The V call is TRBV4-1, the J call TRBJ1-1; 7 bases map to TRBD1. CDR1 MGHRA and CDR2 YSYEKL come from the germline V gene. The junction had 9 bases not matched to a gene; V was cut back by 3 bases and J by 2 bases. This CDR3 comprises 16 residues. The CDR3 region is CASSQPREGANTEAFF. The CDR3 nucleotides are TGCGCCAGCAGCCAGCCTAGGGAGGGGGCAAACACTGAAGCTTTCTTT.

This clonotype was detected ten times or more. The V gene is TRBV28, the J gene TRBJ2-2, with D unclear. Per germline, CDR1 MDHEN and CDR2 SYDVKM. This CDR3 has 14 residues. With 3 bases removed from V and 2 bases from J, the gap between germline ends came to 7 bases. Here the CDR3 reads CASSLAENTGELFF. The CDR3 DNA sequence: TGTGCCAGCAGTTTGGCAGAAAACACCGGGGAGCTGTTTTTT. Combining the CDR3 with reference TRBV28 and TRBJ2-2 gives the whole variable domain DVKVTQSSRYLVKRTGEKVFLECVQDMDHENMFWYRQDPGLGLRLIYFSYDVKMKEKGDIPEGYSVSREKKERFSLILESASTNQTSMYLCASSLAENTGELFFGEGSRLTVL.

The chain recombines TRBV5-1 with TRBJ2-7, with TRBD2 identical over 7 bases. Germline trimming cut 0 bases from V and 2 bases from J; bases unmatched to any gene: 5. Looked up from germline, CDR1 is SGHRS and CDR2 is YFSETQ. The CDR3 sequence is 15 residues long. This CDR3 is CASSLAGGTPYEQYF. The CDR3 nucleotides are TGCGCCAGCAGCTTGGCGGGAGGAACACCCTACGAGCAGTACTTC.

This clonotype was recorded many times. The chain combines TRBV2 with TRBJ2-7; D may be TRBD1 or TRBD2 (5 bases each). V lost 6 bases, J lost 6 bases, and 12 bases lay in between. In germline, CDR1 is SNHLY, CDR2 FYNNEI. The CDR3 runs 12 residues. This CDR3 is CASRSQGPEQYF. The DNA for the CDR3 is TGTGCCAGCAGAAGCCAGGGACCCGAGCAGTACTTC.

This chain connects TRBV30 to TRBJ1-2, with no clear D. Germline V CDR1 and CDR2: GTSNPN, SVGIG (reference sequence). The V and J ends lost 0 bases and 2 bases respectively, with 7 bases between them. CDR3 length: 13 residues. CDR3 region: CAWSVSMNYGYTF. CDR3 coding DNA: TGTGCCTGGAGTGTAAGCATGAACTATGGCTACACCTTC.

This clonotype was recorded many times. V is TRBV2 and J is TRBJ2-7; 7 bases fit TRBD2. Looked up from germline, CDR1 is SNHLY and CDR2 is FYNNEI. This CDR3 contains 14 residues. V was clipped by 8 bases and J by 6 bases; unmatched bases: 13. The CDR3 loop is CASRKEGGLVEQYF. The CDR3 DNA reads TGTGCCAGCCGGAAGGAGGGAGGGCTGGTCGAGCAGTACTTC. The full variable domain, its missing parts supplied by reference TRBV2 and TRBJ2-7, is EPEVTQTPSHQVTQMGQEVILRCVPISNHLYFYWYRQILGQKVEFLVSFYNNEISEKSEIFDDQFSVERPDGSNFTLKIRSTKLEDSAMYFCASRKEGGLVEQYFGPGTRLTVT.

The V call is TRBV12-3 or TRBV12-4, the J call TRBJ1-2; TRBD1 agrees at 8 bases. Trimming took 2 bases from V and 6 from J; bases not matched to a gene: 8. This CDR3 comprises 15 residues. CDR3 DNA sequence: TGTGCCAGCAGTTTATGGACAGGGAATCCGAATGGCTACACCTTC. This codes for CASSLWTGNPNGYTF.

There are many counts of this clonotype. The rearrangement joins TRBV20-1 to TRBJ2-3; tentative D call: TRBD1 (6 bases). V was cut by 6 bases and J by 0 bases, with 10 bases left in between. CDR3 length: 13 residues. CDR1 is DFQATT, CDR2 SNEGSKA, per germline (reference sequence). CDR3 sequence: CSARTASTDTQYF. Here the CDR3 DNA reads TGCAGTGCCCGGACAGCTAGCACAGATACGCAGTATTTT.

CDR3 in amino acids: CASSTGRDFYGYTF. As DNA, the CDR3 is TGTGCCAGCAGCACCGGACGGGACTTCTATGGCTACACCTTC. The gene calls are TRBV5-6 and TRBJ1-2; tentatively, D is TRBD1 (5 bases). Trimming removed 4 bases at V and 4 bases at J, with 14 bases between. In germline, CDR1 is SGHDT, CDR2 YYEEEE. CDR3 length: 14 amino acids.